This is a list of T cell receptor beta chains from one sample in a study of shared clonotypes between healthy human individuals. Sequencing was performed with immunoSEQ multiplex PCR; in TCRdb, only in-frame clones are kept and a portion is missing. The data show roughly 2 million clones, 90% to 95% seen once. Source material: naive CD4+ T cells sorted from blood. The receptor set was obtained from a man between 18 and 35 years old in good health. Each CDR3 is given with its conserved first and last residue.

TRBV27	TRBJ2-7	CASSYLPGAPYEQYF
TRBV27	TRBJ2-7	CASSMYLAGGNYEQYF
TRBV12-5	TRBJ2-2	CASGSGTSGGMNTGELFF
TRBV10-3	TRBJ1-1	CAIGTTANTEAFF
TRBV13	TRBJ2-3	CASSSTQGLGTDTQYF
TRBV5-8	TRBJ1-4	CASSLGQGYEKLFF
TRBV6-6	TRBJ1-2	CASSSPDGLNYGYTF
TRBV11-3	TRBJ1-5	CASSLPGKGNQPQHF
TRBV28	TRBJ2-3	CASSPLGQSTDTQYF
TRBV29-1	TRBJ2-2	CSVAGSGGTNTGELFF
TRBV10-3	TRBJ2-7	CAISESAGNSYEQYF
TRBV21-1	TRBJ2-2	CASSKYRPLADEPGELFF
TRBV19	TRBJ1-5	CASSMQGGNQPQHF
TRBV7-2	TRBJ2-1	CASSRTRLAGENEQFF
TRBV11-2	TRBJ2-7	CASSFSDGTYEQYF
TRBV5-1	TRBJ1-4	CASSVDRGREKLFF
TRBV11-2	TRBJ1-1	CASSLAGGLTEAFF
TRBV19	TRBJ2-7	CASSIRVGRGSYEQYF
TRBV5-1	TRBJ1-1	CASSQQGALFGTEAFF
TRBV5-1	TRBJ2-2	CASSLNGGELFF
TRBV19	TRBJ1-2	CASSLDTQSIYGYTF
TRBV10-2	TRBJ1-5	CASSESSRTGGFLYSNQPQHF
TRBV18	TRBJ1-4	CASSPRQGLEKLFF
TRBV19	TRBJ2-7	CASRGYYEQYF
TRBV28	TRBJ1-3	CAGGRGGPGNTIYF
TRBV18	TRBJ2-3	CASSPIRGTDTQYF
TRBV7-2	TRBJ1-4	CASSLDRGRQNEKLFF
TRBV7-9	TRBJ1-1	CASSFPGGAVNTEAFF
TRBV5-1	TRBJ2-3	CASSLALALKTDTQYF
TRBV11-2	TRBJ2-1	CASSLSGGKANEQFF
TRBV7-2	TRBJ2-7	CASSASTGEQYF
TRBV5-1	TRBJ2-3	CASSLAFTSDTQYF
TRBV18	TRBJ2-3	CASSPPVTDTQYF
TRBV28	TRBJ2-7	CASSLDRGYSYEQYF
TRBV7-9	TRBJ1-6	CASSFDSNYNSPLHF
TRBV6-6	TRBJ1-5	CASGQGNQPQHF
TRBV2	TRBJ1-6	CASNPGQNNSPLHF
TRBV6-1	TRBJ2-6	CASSEQPTAISGANVLTF
TRBV18	TRBJ2-5	CASSPGLAGNWYQETQYF
TRBV18	TRBJ2-7	CASSPPDRPSSYEQYF
TRBV4-1	TRBJ2-4	CASYRALVKNIQYF
TRBV19	TRBJ1-2	CASSITPGGYGYTF
TRBV5-1	TRBJ1-2	CASFETGVLHGYTF
TRBV30	TRBJ2-5	CAWSVRQGAETQYF
TRBV18	TRBJ1-2	CASSPSQGQLYTF
TRBV6-6	TRBJ1-6	CASSTGDSLSNSPLHF
TRBV11-2	TRBJ1-3	CASSSHRGNSGNTIYF
TRBV7-8	TRBJ2-1	CASSWVVGDEQFF
TRBV19	TRBJ2-4	CASSPGTIAKNIQYF
TRBV19	TRBJ2-1	CASSIVGGRTNEQFF
TRBV7-9	TRBJ1-2	CASSDDRGYGYTF
TRBV9	TRBJ2-1	CATIRHGGLADFKNEQFF
TRBV4-3	TRBJ2-5	CASSQGPGLAEETQYF
TRBV7-2	TRBJ2-2	CASSTSRDHTPSGLFF
TRBV7-2	TRBJ1-2	CASSPWPGIYGYTF
TRBV6-5	TRBJ1-6	CASTRGVEISPLHF
TRBV6-6	TRBJ1-1	CASSYRDRFEAFF
TRBV6-5	TRBJ2-2	CASSGQGPNTGELFF
TRBV6-5	TRBJ2-1	CASSYGGGRNSNEQFF
TRBV19	TRBJ1-5	CASSIWAINQPQHF